The 2 T cell receptor beta chains below were found in one sample sequenced in a study of shared clonotypes between healthy human individuals. CD8 cells regarded as naive lacked CD45RO, were positively chosen for CCR7, and omitted terminally differentiated effector memory CD45RA+ cells. Repertoires were generated with immunoSEQ multiplex PCR, while TCRdb's copy carries only in-frame clones and drops some. The table includes under 600,000 clones, roughly 98% detected once. The specimen sequenced was naive CD8+ T cells sorted from blood. Source of these receptors: a man aged 25 to 45 in good health.

The CDR3 loop is CASSLGGFDPDTQYF. The CDR3 DNA follows: TGTGCCAGCAGCTTAGGAGGATTTGACCCAGATACGCAGTATTTT. The rearrangement uses TRBV7-2 and TRBJ2-3; no clear D. The V gene lost 1 base and the J gene lost 4 bases, with 12 bases spanning the gap. CDR3 length: 15 residues. Germline-derived CDR1 and CDR2 are SGHTA and FQGNSA.

The chain is built from TRBV9 and TRBJ2-2; tentative D call: TRBD2 (6 bases). The length of the CDR3 is 16 residues. The V gene lost 3 bases and the J gene lost 3 bases, with 15 bases spanning the gap. Germline assignment: CDR1 SGDLS and CDR2 YYNGEE. In nucleotides, the CDR3 is TGTGCCAGCAGCGCGCCGGTGGGAGGAGACACCGGGGAGCTGTTTTTT. It encodes CASSAPVGGDTGELFF.